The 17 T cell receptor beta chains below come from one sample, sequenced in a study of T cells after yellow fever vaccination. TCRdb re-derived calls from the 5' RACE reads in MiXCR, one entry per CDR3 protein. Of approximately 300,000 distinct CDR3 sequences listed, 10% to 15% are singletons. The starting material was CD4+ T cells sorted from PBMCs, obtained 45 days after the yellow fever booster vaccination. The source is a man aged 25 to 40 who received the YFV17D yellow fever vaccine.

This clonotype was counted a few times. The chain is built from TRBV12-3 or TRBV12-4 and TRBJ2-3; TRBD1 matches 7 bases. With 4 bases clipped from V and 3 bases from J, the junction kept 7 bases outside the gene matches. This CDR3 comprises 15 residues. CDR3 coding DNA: TGTGCCAGCAGTTCGACAGGGTTCCGGACAGATACGCAGTATTTT. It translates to CASSSTGFRTDTQYF.

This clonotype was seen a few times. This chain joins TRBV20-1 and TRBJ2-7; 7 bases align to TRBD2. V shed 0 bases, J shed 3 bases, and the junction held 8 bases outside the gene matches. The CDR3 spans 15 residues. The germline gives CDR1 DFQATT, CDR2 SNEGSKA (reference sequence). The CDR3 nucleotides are TGCAGTGCTAGAGATGCTGCTAGCGGAGGCTACGAGCAGTACTTC. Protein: CSARDAASGGYEQYF.

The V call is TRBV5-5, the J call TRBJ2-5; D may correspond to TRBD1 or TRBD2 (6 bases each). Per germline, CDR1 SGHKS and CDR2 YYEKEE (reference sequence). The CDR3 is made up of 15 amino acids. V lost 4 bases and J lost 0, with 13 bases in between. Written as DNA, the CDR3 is TGTGCCAGCAGCCCTCGGGGGCTGCACCAAGAGACCCAGTACTTC. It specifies CASSPRGLHQETQYF. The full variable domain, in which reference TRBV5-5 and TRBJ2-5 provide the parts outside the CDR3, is DAGVTQSPTHLIKTRGQQVTLRCSPISGHKSVSWYQQVLGQGPQFIFQYYEKEERGRGNFPDRFSARQFPNYSSELNVNALLLGDSALYLCASSPRGLHQETQYFGPGTRLLVL.

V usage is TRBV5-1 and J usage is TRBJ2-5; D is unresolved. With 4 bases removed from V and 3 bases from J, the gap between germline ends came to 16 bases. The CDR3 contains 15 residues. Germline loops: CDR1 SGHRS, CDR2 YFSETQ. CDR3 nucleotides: TGCGCCAGCAGCGGTGGCTGGGGTTACGAAGAGACCCAGTACTTC. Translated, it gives CASSGGWGYEETQYF.

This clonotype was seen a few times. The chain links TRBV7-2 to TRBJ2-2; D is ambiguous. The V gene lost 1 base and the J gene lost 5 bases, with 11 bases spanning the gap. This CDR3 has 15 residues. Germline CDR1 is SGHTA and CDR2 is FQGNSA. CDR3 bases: TGTGCCAGCAGCTTAGTAGGTAGCCGGACCGGGGAGCTGTTTTTT. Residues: CASSLVGSRTGELFF.

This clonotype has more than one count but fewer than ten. The CDR3 here is CSARPGQGYTQYF. The CDR3 nucleotides read TGCAGTGCTAGACCGGGACAAGGATATACGCAGTATTTT. J is TRBJ2-3 and V is TRBV20-1; D possibly corresponds to TRBD1 (6 bases). V lost 2 bases, J lost 7 bases, and 13 bases lay in between. In germline, CDR1 is DFQATT, CDR2 SNEGSKA (reference sequence). The CDR3 totals 13 residues.

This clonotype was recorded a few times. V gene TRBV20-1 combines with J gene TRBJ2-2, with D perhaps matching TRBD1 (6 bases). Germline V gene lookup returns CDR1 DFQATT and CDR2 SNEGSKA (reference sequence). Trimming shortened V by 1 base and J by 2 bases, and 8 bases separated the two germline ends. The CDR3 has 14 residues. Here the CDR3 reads CSARVRGNTGELFF. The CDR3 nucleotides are TGCAGTGCTAGAGTCAGGGGTAACACCGGGGAGCTGTTTTTT.

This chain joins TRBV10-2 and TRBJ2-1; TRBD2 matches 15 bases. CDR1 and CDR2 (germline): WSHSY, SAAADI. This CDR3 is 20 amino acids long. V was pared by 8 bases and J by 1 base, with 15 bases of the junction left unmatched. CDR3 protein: CASLEPGLAGGGRSYNEQFF. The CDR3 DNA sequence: TGCGCCAGCCTAGAACCGGGACTAGCGGGAGGAGGTCGGTCCTACAATGAGCAGTTCTTC.

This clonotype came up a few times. CDR3 DNA sequence: TGCAGTGCTGCAGCCGGGACAGGGGGCTCGGGCGAGCAGTACTTC. Its translation is CSAAAGTGGSGEQYF. V is TRBV20-1 and J is TRBJ2-7, with 12 bases fitting TRBD1. CDR3 size: 15 residues. The V gene's germline CDR1 is DFQATT and CDR2 SNEGSKA (reference sequence). The V and J ends lost 5 bases and 6 bases, in that order; junction bases with no gene match: 11.

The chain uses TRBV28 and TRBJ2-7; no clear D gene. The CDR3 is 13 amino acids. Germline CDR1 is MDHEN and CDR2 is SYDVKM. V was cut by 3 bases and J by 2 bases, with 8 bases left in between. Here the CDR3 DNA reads TGTGCCAGCAGTTTTGCCAGTCCCTACGAGCAGTACTTC. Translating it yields CASSFASPYEQYF.

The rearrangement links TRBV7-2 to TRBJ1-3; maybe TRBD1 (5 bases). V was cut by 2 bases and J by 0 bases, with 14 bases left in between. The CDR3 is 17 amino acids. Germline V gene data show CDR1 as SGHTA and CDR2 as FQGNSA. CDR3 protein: CASSLSQGQLSGNTIYF. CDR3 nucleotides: TGTGCCAGCAGCTTAAGCCAAGGACAACTCTCTGGAAACACCATATATTTT.

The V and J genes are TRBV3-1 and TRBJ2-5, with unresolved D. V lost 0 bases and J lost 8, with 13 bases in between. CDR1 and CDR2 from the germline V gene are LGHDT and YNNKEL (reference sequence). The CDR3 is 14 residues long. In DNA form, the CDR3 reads TGTGCCAGCAGCCAAGATGTGGGCGGAGAAACCCAGTACTTC. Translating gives CASSQDVGGETQYF.

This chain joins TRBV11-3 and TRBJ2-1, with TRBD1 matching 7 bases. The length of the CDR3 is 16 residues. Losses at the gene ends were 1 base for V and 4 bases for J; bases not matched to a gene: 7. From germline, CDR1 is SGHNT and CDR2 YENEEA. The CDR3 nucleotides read TGTGCCAGCAGCTTAGCCGGTTCAGGGGGATACAATGAGCAGTTCTTC. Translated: CASSLAGSGGYNEQFF.

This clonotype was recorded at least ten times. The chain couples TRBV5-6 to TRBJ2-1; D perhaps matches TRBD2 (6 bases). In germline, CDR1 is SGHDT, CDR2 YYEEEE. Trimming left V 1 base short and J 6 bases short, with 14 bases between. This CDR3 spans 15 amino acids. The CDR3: CASSLYLATSNEQFF. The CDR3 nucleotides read TGTGCCAGCAGCTTGTATCTAGCGACCTCCAATGAGCAGTTCTTC. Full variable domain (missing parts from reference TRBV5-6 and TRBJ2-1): DAGVTQSPTHLIKTRGQQVTLRCSPKSGHDTVSWYQQALGQGPQFIFQYYEEEERQRGNFPDRFSGHQFPNYSSELNVNALLLGDSALYLCASSLYLATSNEQFFGPGTRLTVL.

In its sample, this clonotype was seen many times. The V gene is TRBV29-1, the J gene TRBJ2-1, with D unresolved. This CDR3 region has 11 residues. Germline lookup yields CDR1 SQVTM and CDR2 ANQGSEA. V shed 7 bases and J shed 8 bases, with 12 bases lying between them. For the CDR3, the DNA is TGCAGCGCCCCCGGATTGGATGAGCAGTTCTTC. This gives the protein CSAPGLDEQFF.

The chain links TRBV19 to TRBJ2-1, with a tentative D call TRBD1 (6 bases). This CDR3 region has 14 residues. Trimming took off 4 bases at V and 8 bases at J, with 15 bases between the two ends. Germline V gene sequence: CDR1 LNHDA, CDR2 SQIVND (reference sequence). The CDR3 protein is CASSSQRGYDEQFF. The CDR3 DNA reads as TGTGCCAGTAGTAGCCAAAGGGGGTACGATGAGCAGTTCTTC.

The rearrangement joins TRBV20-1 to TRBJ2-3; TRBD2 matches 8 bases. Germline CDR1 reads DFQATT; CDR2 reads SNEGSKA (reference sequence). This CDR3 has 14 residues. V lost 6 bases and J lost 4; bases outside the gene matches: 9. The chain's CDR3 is CSALGGGAADTQYF. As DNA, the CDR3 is TGCAGTGCCCTCGGGGGGGGAGCCGCAGATACGCAGTATTTT.